These 18 T cell receptor beta chains originate from one sample sequenced in a study of cytomegalovirus exposure and HLA in healthy donors. PCR primers comprised 60 Vbeta and 13 Jbeta primers. The assay was immunoSEQ multiplex PCR, and TCRdb's table has in-frame clones only and misses some. The table includes 140,000 to 150,000 clones, around three quarters detected once. Sequenced sample: PBMCs. The receptor set was obtained from a woman between 40 and 50 years old in good health and CMV-seronegative.

The J gene is TRBJ1-1, the V gene TRBV5-1; 7 nucleotides match TRBD1. The CDR3 has 16 residues. J lost 1 base, V lost 0 bases, and 6 bases had no gene match. CDR1 and CDR2 (germline): SGHRS, YFSETQ. CDR3 protein: CASSLAGTVPNTEAFF. The CDR3 coding sequence is TGCGCCAGCAGCTTGGCCGGGACAGTACCGAACACTGAAGCTTTCTTT.

The gene calls are TRBV30 and TRBJ2-2; D gene ambiguous. V was shortened by 4 bases and J by 2 bases, with 11 bases between the two germline ends. CDR1 and CDR2 (germline): GTSNPN, SVGIG (reference sequence). This CDR3 has 14 amino acids. CDR3 nucleotide sequence: TGTGCCTGGAAATGGCTTTCAAACACCGGGGAGCTGTTTTTT. This codes for CAWKWLSNTGELFF.

This clone was detected a few times. The rearrangement joins TRBV18 to TRBJ2-7; 10 nucleotides align to TRBD1. From germline, CDR1 is KGHSH and CDR2 LQKENI. V lost 6 bases to trimming and J lost 3 bases; unmatched junction nucleotides: 5. The CDR3 contains 14 residues. CDR3 bases: TGTGCCAGCTCTTCAGGGACAGGGGACTACGAGCAGTACTTC. This codes for CASSSGTGDYEQYF.

The chain recombines TRBV15 with TRBJ2-5, with 7 positions matching TRBD1. The CDR3 spans 17 residues. Germline V gene sequence: CDR1 LNHNV, CDR2 YYDKDF (reference sequence). The V segment lost 3 bases and the J segment 2 bases; nucleotides outside the gene matches: 12. The chain's CDR3 is CATSSKLGWTGQETQYF. DNA of the CDR3: TGTGCCACCAGCAGCAAATTGGGGTGGACAGGTCAAGAGACCCAGTACTTC.

The CDR3 sequence is CASSAGQGAFTDTQYF. CDR3 DNA: TGTGCCAGCAGCGCAGGACAGGGGGCTTTCACAGATACGCAGTATTTT. The chain has TRBV7-9 and TRBJ2-3, with 11 bases identical to TRBD1. Unmatched junction bases numbered 6, after V lost 5 bases and J lost 2 bases. This CDR3 spans 16 amino acids. CDR1 and CDR2 (germline): SEHNR, FQNEAQ (reference sequence).

The V and J genes are TRBV11-1 and TRBJ2-4; TRBD2 aligns across 7 bases. Germline values: CDR1 SGHAT, CDR2 FQDESV (reference sequence). Trimming cost V 5 bases and J 1 base; bases outside gene matches: 11. CDR3 length: 17 amino acids. CDR3 nucleotide sequence: TGTGCCAGCAGCCATGCATCGGGGGGTACGGCCAAAAACATTCAGTACTTC. This translates into CASSHASGGTAKNIQYF.

This chain connects TRBV6-5 to TRBJ2-3; D is perhaps TRBD2 (5 bases). Germline values: CDR1 MNHEY, CDR2 SVGAGI. Trimming removed 2 bases from V and 6 bases from J, with 15 bases in between. The CDR3 runs to 15 residues. The CDR3 nucleotides read TGTGCCAGCAGTTACCAAGGACTCCGCGGGGATACGCAGTATTTT. Protein: CASSYQGLRGDTQYF.

This chain joins TRBV18 and TRBJ2-1, with D maybe TRBD2 (5 bases). This CDR3 is built from 15 residues. V lost 6 bases and J 7 bases, leaving 19 bases between the germline ends. CDR1 is KGHSH, CDR2 LQKENI, per germline. CDR3 nucleotide sequence: TGTGCCAGCTCCCGGGCCGGCTTAGCGCGGAATGAGCAGTTCTTC. Residues: CASSRAGLARNEQFF.

V and J are TRBV6-6 and TRBJ1-1, with TRBD1 matching 8 bases. The V and J ends lost 2 bases and 3 bases, in that order; junction bases with no gene match: 5. Germline CDR1 and CDR2: MNHNY and SVGAGI (reference sequence). This CDR3 region has 15 residues. The CDR3 DNA reads TGTGCCAGCAGTTACCTACAGGGGGGAGACACTGAAGCTTTCTTT. Encoded protein: CASSYLQGGDTEAFF.

The chain couples TRBV11-3 to TRBJ2-2; 8 positions agree with TRBD2. Looked up from germline, CDR1 is SGHNT and CDR2 is YENEEA. J was trimmed by 1 base and V by 6 bases; bases with no gene match: 7. CDR3 length equals 16 residues. The CDR3: CASSLIAGGNTGELFF. DNA of the CDR3: TGTGCCAGCAGTCTTATCGCGGGGGGGAACACCGGGGAGCTGTTTTTT.

This chain uses TRBV5-1 with TRBJ2-5; TRBD2 is a possible D gene (6 bases). The CDR3 length is 12 residues. Germline V lookup: CDR1 SGHRS, CDR2 YFSETQ. The V end lost 3 bases, the J end lost 14 bases, and 17 bases lay between the germline ends. For the CDR3, the DNA is TGCGCCAGCAGCTCTGGGGCTTCCGGGGGATACTTC. Protein: CASSSGASGGYF.

Only a few counts were recorded for this clone. This chain links TRBV19 with TRBJ2-7; the D gene is possibly TRBD2 (6 bases). This CDR3 has 14 amino acids. Germline values: CDR1 LNHDA, CDR2 SQIVND (reference sequence). The V end lost 9 bases, the J end lost 6 bases, and 21 bases lay between the germline ends. CDR3 in amino acids: CASGFRDLASEQYF. CDR3 DNA sequence: TGTGCCAGCGGCTTCAGGGACTTGGCCTCCGAGCAGTACTTC.

The chain employs TRBV15 and TRBJ1-2; no reliable D call. Trimming left V 0 bases short and J 4 bases short, with 6 bases between. This CDR3 contains 13 residues. Germline CDR1 LNHNV, CDR2 YYDKDF (reference sequence). The CDR3: CATSRENSYGYTF. The DNA for the CDR3 is TGTGCCACCAGCAGAGAAAATAGCTATGGCTACACCTTC.

This clone has just a few counts. V and J are TRBV5-1 and TRBJ2-2, with D maybe TRBD1 (6 bases). This CDR3 contains 14 residues. V dropped 2 bases and J dropped 6 bases, with 11 bases sitting between them. Germline CDR1 reads SGHRS; CDR2 reads YFSETQ. The CDR3 here is CASSLQGESGELFF. The DNA for the CDR3 is TGCGCCAGCAGCTTACAGGGCGAGTCCGGGGAGCTGTTTTTT.

The chain links TRBV10-3 to TRBJ1-1, with D tentatively TRBD1 (6 bases). The V end was cut by 7 bases, the J end by 4 bases, with 13 bases between. There are 13 residues in the CDR3. The germline gives CDR1 ENHRY, CDR2 SYGVKD. CDR3 nucleotide sequence: TGTGCCATCACGACAGGCCCGAGCACTGAAGCTTTCTTT. It codes for CAITTGPSTEAFF.

V and J are TRBV18 and TRBJ2-3; possible D gene TRBD1, 5 bases. From germline, CDR1 is KGHSH and CDR2 LQKENI. CDR3 size: 18 residues. V was trimmed by 6 bases and J by 0 bases, leaving 22 bases between them. The CDR3 nucleotides are TGTGCCAGCTCCCCGAAAGGGGTCGAGAGAGTTAGCACAGATACGCAGTATTTT. It codes for CASSPKGVERVSTDTQYF.

Of note for this clone: The sample carries other DNA sequences with the same CDR3. This rearrangement joins TRBV6-6 to TRBJ1-4, with D unresolved. The germline V and J ends were trimmed by 3 bases and 8 bases, with 7 bases remaining between them. The germline V gene encodes CDR1 MNHNY and CDR2 SVGAGI (reference sequence). The CDR3 spans 12 residues. CDR3 nucleotides: TGTGCCAGCAGTTATGGGAGGGAAAAACTGTTTTTT. Amino acid sequence: CASSYGREKLFF.

This chain links TRBV9 with TRBJ2-7; 9 bases are shared with TRBD1. Germline values: CDR1 SGDLS, CDR2 YYNGEE. V lost 0 bases and J lost 0; bases outside the gene matches: 4. The CDR3 length is 16 residues. The CDR3 region has the DNA TGTGCCAGCAGCGTAGGGGGGACAGGGAGCTCCTACGAGCAGTACTTC. Its translation: CASSVGGTGSSYEQYF.